The 26 T cell receptor beta chains reported below all come from one sample, sequenced in a study of blood T cell repertoires in COVID-19 (dated by TCRdb to about 2020). The library was prepared using the immunoSEQ multiplex PCR assay. TCRdb stores this immuneACCESS table with in-frame sequences only. Part of the clones is absent; in the studies checked, under half of the shortfall reflects unresolved V genes, and no reason is known for the rest. The sample table shows hundreds of thousands of clones, and 85% to 90% are seen once. Roughly 4% of the sample is held by the ten biggest clonotypes. The source material was PBMCs or T cells enriched from blood (not recorded which). The receptors were sampled from a woman aged 25 to 39 with acute COVID-19.

J is TRBJ1-1 and V is TRBV4-1, with 7 bases aligning to TRBD1. Trimming removed 3 bases from V and 4 bases from J; junction bases left unmatched: 5. CDR3 length equals 14 residues. CDR1 is MGHRA and CDR2 is YSYEKL in the germline V gene. CDR3 nucleotide sequence: TGCGCCAGCAGCCAGGAACGACAGGGCACTGAAGCTTTCTTT. Protein sequence: CASSQERQGTEAFF.

This chain uses TRBV27 with TRBJ2-7; 13 bases match TRBD2. Per the germline V gene, CDR1 is MNHEY and CDR2 is SMNVEV (reference sequence). The CDR3 spans 15 residues. V lost 3 bases, J lost 9 bases, and 8 bases stayed unmatched. CDR3 bases: TGTGCCAGCAGTTTGACTAGCGGGGGGCCCTTAGGGCAGTACTTC. This gives the protein CASSLTSGGPLGQYF.

The V and J genes are TRBV5-1 and TRBJ2-1, with 9 bases fitting TRBD1. The CDR3 is 15 residues long. The germline V gene has CDR1 SGHRS and CDR2 YFSETQ. V shed 0 bases, J shed 7 bases, and the junction held 5 bases outside the gene matches. CDR3 DNA sequence: TGCGCCAGCAGCTTGGCACAGGGGGCTCGGAATGAGCAGTTCTTC. Amino acids: CASSLAQGARNEQFF.

To note about this clone: An end of the junction differs from the germline gene, which may be a read error. The V and J genes are TRBV11-2 and TRBJ2-7; D is ambiguous. The CDR3 totals 12 residues. CDR1 and CDR2 from the germline V gene are SGHAT and FQNNGV. CDR3: CASSNRTYGQYF. The DNA for the CDR3 is TGTGCCAGCAGCAACCGAACCTACGGGCAGTACTTC.

The chain couples TRBV2 to TRBJ2-3; 10 bases agree with TRBD1. This CDR3 is built from 15 residues. Losses at the gene ends were 6 bases for V and 6 bases for J; bases not matched to a gene: 9. Germline-derived CDR1 and CDR2 are SNHLY and FYNNEI. As DNA, the CDR3 is TGTGCCAGCAGAATTGACAGGGGGCATGTGGATACGCAGTATTTT. This codes for CASRIDRGHVDTQYF.

CDR3 sequence (DNA): TGTGCCTACGGACAGGGGGCCTACGAGCAGTACTTC. Translated: CAYGQGAYEQYF. The rearrangement joins TRBV30 to TRBJ2-7, with 10 bases identical to TRBD1. Germline CDR1 GTSNPN, CDR2 SVGIG (reference sequence). After removal of 7 bases from V and 2 bases from J, the junction contained 2 bases not matched to a gene. The CDR3 consists of 12 residues.

The chain couples TRBV7-9 to TRBJ1-2; a possible D gene is TRBD1 (6 bases). Per the germline V gene, CDR1 is SEHNR and CDR2 is FQNEAQ (reference sequence). Deletions cut 5 bases from V and 4 bases from J, with 14 bases between. The CDR3 is made up of 14 amino acids. The chain's CDR3 is CASSLRDTAYGYTF. CDR3 nucleotide sequence: TGTGCCAGCAGCCTCCGGGACACAGCCTATGGCTACACCTTC.

J is TRBJ1-1 and V is TRBV11-2, with 12 nucleotides matching TRBD1. Germline assignment: CDR1 SGHAT and CDR2 FQNNGV. The CDR3 spans 16 residues. The V gene end was trimmed by 2 bases and the J gene end by 1 base; junction bases not matched to a gene: 2. This CDR3 reads CASSLRGQGANTEAFF. CDR3 in DNA: TGTGCCAGCAGCTTAAGGGGACAGGGGGCGAACACTGAAGCTTTCTTT.

The chain has TRBV4-3 and TRBJ2-1; D is unresolved. The CDR3 length is 15 residues. CDR1 and CDR2 (germline): LGHNA, YSLEER. The V end was cut by 0 bases, the J end by 3 bases, with 9 bases between. The CDR3 nucleotides are TGCGCCAGCAGCCAAGATAGAACAGTCTACAATGAGCAGTTCTTC. Translation: CASSQDRTVYNEQFF.

This clone appeared once. CDR3 in amino acids: CASSPRDRGRSEAFF. DNA for the CDR3: TGTGCCAGCAGCCCGCGGGACAGGGGGCGATCTGAAGCTTTCTTT. This rearrangement joins TRBV3-1 (or the pseudogene TRBV3-2) to TRBJ1-1, with 12 bases aligning to TRBD1. From germline, CDR1 is LGHDT and CDR2 YNNKEL (reference sequence). The CDR3 extends over 15 amino acids. The V and J ends lost 4 bases and 6 bases, in that order; junction bases with no gene match: 6.

This rearrangement joins TRBV11-2 to TRBJ2-3; D may be TRBD2 (7 bases). This CDR3 region has 15 residues. Trimming took 0 bases from V and 3 from J, leaving 10 bases between them. CDR1 and CDR2 from the germline V gene are SGHAT and FQNNGV. The CDR3 region is CASSLDRGGTDTQYF. CDR3 in DNA: TGTGCCAGCAGCTTAGATAGGGGGGGTACAGATACGCAGTATTTT. Combining the CDR3 with reference TRBV11-2 and TRBJ2-3 gives the whole variable domain EAGVAQSPRYKIIEKRQSVAFWCNPISGHATLYWYQQILGQGPKLLIQFQNNGVVDDSQLPKDRFSAERLKGVDSTLKIQPAKLEDSAVYLCASSLDRGGTDTQYFGPGTRLTVL.

The chain couples TRBV19 to TRBJ1-1, with 12 bases aligning to TRBD1. The CDR3 has 20 amino acids. Trimming cost V 7 bases and J 3 bases; bases outside gene matches: 21. Per germline, CDR1 LNHDA and CDR2 SQIVND (reference sequence). This CDR3 reads CASILFGHSGTGGEYTEAFF. In DNA form, the CDR3 reads TGTGCCAGTATCCTCTTCGGGCACTCCGGGACAGGGGGCGAGTACACTGAAGCTTTCTTT. Full variable domain (rest looked up from reference TRBV19 and TRBJ1-1): DGGITQSPKYLFRKEGQNVTLSCEQNLNHDAMYWYRQDPGQGLRLIYYSQIVNDFQKGDIAEGYSVSREKKESFPLTVTSAQKNPTAFYLCASILFGHSGTGGEYTEAFFGQGTRLTVV.

The J gene is TRBJ1-1, the V gene TRBV7-8; D remains ambiguous. Germline V gene sequence: CDR1 SGHVS, CDR2 FQNEAQ. This CDR3 has 15 amino acids. V lost 5 bases and J lost 8, with 21 bases in between. CDR3 protein: CASSLIRPEEREAFF. CDR3 DNA sequence: TGTGCCAGCAGCCTAATCCGACCGGAGGAAAGGGAAGCTTTCTTT.

The chain uses TRBV9 and TRBJ1-3; a weak D match, TRBD1 (5 bases). CDR1 is SGDLS, CDR2 YYNGEE, per germline. This CDR3 is 15 amino acids long. Trimming shortened V by 1 base and J by 2 bases, and 10 bases separated the two germline ends. The CDR3 spells CASSVRWGAGNTIYF. The CDR3 coding sequence is TGTGCCAGCAGCGTACGATGGGGGGCTGGAAACACCATATATTTT.

This clone came up once. The chain joins TRBV3-1 (or the pseudogene TRBV3-2) to TRBJ2-7, with D unclear. This CDR3 region has 12 residues. Germline CDR1 is LGHDT and CDR2 is YNNKEL (reference sequence). The ends were cut back, 3 bases at V and 3 bases at J, with 6 bases in the middle. The CDR3 reads CASSQTNYEQYF. DNA for the CDR3: TGTGCCAGCAGCCAGACAAACTACGAGCAGTACTTC.

This clone occurred once. The chain uses TRBV19 and TRBJ2-3, with D unclear. The CDR3 is made up of 15 amino acids. The germline V gene has CDR1 LNHDA and CDR2 SQIVND (reference sequence). V was trimmed by 2 bases and J by 0 bases, leaving 9 bases between them. As DNA, the CDR3 is TGTGCCAGTAGTATATTCCCAGTTAGCACAGATACGCAGTATTTT. This encodes CASSIFPVSTDTQYF. Full variable domain (outside the CDR3, taken from reference TRBV19 and TRBJ2-3): DGGITQSPKYLFRKEGQNVTLSCEQNLNHDAMYWYRQDPGQGLRLIYYSQIVNDFQKGDIAEGYSVSREKKESFPLTVTSAQKNPTAFYLCASSIFPVSTDTQYFGPGTRLTVL.

The V call is TRBV2, the J call TRBJ1-2; possible D gene TRBD1, 6 bases. The V and J ends lost 0 bases and 5 bases respectively, with 10 bases between them. The CDR3 sequence is 14 residues long. Germline loops: CDR1 SNHLY, CDR2 FYNNEI. CDR3 bases: TGTGCCAGCAGTGAAGCGCTTCAGGGGTATGGCTACACCTTC. Its protein product is CASSEALQGYGYTF.

The rearrangement uses TRBV4-2 and TRBJ2-4; 7 nucleotides match TRBD1. The V gene end was trimmed by 0 bases and the J gene end by 5 bases; junction bases not matched to a gene: 7. CDR1 LGHNA and CDR2 YNFKEQ come from the germline V gene. The CDR3 extends over 16 amino acids. CDR3 nucleotide sequence: TGTGCCAGCAGCCAAGAAAACCTGGGACAGCAAAACATTCAGTACTTC. The encoded protein is CASSQENLGQQNIQYF.

CDR3 sequence: CASSYDRNSNQPQHF. The CDR3 coding sequence is TGTGCCAGCAGTTATGACAGGAATAGCAATCAGCCCCAGCATTTT. The chain is built from TRBV2 and TRBJ1-5, with D perhaps matching TRBD1 (6 bases). CDR3 length equals 15 residues. Germline V CDR1 and CDR2: SNHLY, FYNNEI. V was shortened by 5 bases and J by 0 bases, with 11 bases between the two germline ends.

This chain connects TRBV6-5 to TRBJ1-5, with a weak D call TRBD1 (6 bases). Trimming pared 0 bases from V and 0 bases from J, leaving 6 bases between. This CDR3 contains 15 residues. CDR1 MNHEY and CDR2 SVGAGI come from the germline V gene. CDR3 in DNA: TGTGCCAGCAGTTACTCACAGGGTAGCAATCAGCCCCAGCATTTT. The encoded protein is CASSYSQGSNQPQHF.

The chain is built from TRBV4-1 and TRBJ2-7; TRBD2 aligns across 13 bases. CDR3 length equals 15 residues. Germline-derived CDR1 and CDR2 are MGHRA and YSYEKL. V was pared by 2 bases and J by 5 bases, with 3 bases of the junction left unmatched. CDR3 DNA: TGCGCCAGCAGCCAATGGACTAGCGGGGGCCACGAGCAGTACTTC. As protein: CASSQWTSGGHEQYF.

The V and J genes are TRBV20-1 and TRBJ1-6, with 12 positions matching TRBD1. The CDR3 loop spans 15 amino acids. With V trimmed by 3 bases and J by 11 bases, 8 bases remained unmatched. The germline V gene has CDR1 DFQATT and CDR2 SNEGSKA (reference sequence). The CDR3 nucleotides are TGCAGTGCTAGTCTACCGGGACAGGGGGCAACACCCCTCCACTTT. Translation: CSASLPGQGATPLHF.

The chain has TRBV27 and TRBJ1-1; TRBD1 is a possible D gene (6 bases). The length of the CDR3 is 16 residues. Germline lookup yields CDR1 MNHEY and CDR2 SMNVEV (reference sequence). The V end lost 3 bases, the J end lost 4 bases, and 18 bases lay between the germline ends. The CDR3 region is CASSLNIGGSGTEAFF. The CDR3 DNA sequence: TGTGCCAGCAGTTTGAATATTGGGGGCTCGGGCACTGAAGCTTTCTTT.

The chain has TRBV10-2 and TRBJ2-7; D uncertain. The germline gives CDR1 WSHSY, CDR2 SAAADI. This CDR3 has 13 amino acids. V was clipped by 2 bases and J by 0 bases, with 5 bases between them. CDR3 DNA: TGCGCCAGCAGTGAGACACCCTCCTACGAGCAGTACTTC. Amino acids: CASSETPSYEQYF.

This rearrangement joins TRBV2 to TRBJ1-2, with a tentative D call TRBD1 (6 bases). Germline loops: CDR1 SNHLY, CDR2 FYNNEI. V dropped 5 bases and J dropped 1 base, with 11 bases sitting between them. The CDR3 has 14 amino acids. DNA for the CDR3: TGTGCCAGCAGTTCAGGGGCAGATAACTATGGCTACACCTTC. Its protein is CASSSGADNYGYTF. Supplemented by reference TRBV2 and TRBJ1-2, the full variable domain reads EPEVTQTPSHQVTQMGQEVILRCVPISNHLYFYWYRQILGQKVEFLVSFYNNEISEKSEIFDDQFSVERPDGSNFTLKIRSTKLEDSAMYFCASSSGADNYGYTFGSGTRLTVV.

Only one count was recorded for this clone. The chain uses TRBV2 and TRBJ2-7; 7 nucleotides align to TRBD2. This CDR3 comprises 13 residues. Germline CDR1 SNHLY, CDR2 FYNNEI. The trim removed 4 bases at V and 7 bases at J, leaving 7 bases unmatched. CDR3 in DNA: TGTGCCAGCAGTGGGCTAGCGGAGGCGGAGCAGTACTTC. Protein product: CASSGLAEAEQYF.